This TCR beta chain was identified in a study of blood T cell repertoires in COVID-19. In the study overall: Researchers got acute and convalescent COVID-19 samples from the United States, Italy and Spain. The analysed material was cDNA or gDNA that came from T cells, B-cell-depleted T cells, or PBMCs.

Original data processing: Counts of nucleated cells, estimated from reference gene primer amplification, were obtained. Data came from immunoSEQ multiplex PCR; TCRdb stores just in-frame clones and leaves some out. The V and J calls and clone size are taken from that table; D and trimming were inferred from the DNA. The sample yields a few hundred thousand clones, around 85% seen once. Germline V gives CDR1 MNHEY, CDR2 SVGAGI. This CDR3 is built from 13 residues. J gave up 15 bases and V 2 bases, and 10 bases lay outside the gene matches. The clonotype comes from a human donor in a cohort sampled during active COVID-19. The specimen sequenced was peripheral blood. J is TRBJ2-1 and V is TRBV6-5; TRBD1 aligns across 7 bases. The CDR3, as DNA: TGTGCCAGCAGTTACATACCGGGACAGAGAGTGTTCTTC. As protein: CASSYIPGQRVFF.